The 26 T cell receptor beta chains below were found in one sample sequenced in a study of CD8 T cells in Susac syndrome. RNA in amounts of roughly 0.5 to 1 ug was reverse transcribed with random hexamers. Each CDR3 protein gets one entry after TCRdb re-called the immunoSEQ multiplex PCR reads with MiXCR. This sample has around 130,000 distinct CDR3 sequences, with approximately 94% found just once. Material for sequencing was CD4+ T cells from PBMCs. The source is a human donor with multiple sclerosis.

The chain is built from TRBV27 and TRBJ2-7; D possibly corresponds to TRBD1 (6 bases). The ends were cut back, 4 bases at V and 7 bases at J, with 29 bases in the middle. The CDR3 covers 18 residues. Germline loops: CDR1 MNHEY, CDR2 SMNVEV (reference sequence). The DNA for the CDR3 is TGTGCCAGCAGTTCCGAGCCCCACCCAGGAGCACAGGGACGGGAGCAGTACTTC. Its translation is CASSSEPHPGAQGREQYF.

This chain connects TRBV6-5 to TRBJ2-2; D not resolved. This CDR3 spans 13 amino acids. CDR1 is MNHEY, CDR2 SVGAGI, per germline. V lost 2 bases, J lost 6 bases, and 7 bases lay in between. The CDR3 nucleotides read TGTGCCAGCAGTTACCTCGTCTCCGGGGAGCTGTTTTTT. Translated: CASSYLVSGELFF.

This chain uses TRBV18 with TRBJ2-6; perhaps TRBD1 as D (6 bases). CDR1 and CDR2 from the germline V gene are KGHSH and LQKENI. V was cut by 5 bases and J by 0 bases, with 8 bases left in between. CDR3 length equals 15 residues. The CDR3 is CASSGGSSGANVLTF. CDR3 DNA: TGTGCCAGCTCAGGGGGCTCCTCTGGGGCCAACGTCCTGACTTTC.

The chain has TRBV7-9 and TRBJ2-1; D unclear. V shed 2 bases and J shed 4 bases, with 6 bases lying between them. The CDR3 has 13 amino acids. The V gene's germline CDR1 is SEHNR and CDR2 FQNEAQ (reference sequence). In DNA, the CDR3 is TGTGCCAGCAGCTTAATCCAGTACAATGAGCAGTTCTTC. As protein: CASSLIQYNEQFF.

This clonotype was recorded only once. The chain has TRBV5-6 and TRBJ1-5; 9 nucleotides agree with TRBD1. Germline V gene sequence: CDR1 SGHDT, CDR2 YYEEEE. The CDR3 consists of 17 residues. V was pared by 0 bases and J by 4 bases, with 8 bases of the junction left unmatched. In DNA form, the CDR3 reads TGTGCCAGCAGCTTGGGAGGGGGACAGGGCTTAAATCAGCCCCAGCATTTT. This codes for CASSLGGGQGLNQPQHF.

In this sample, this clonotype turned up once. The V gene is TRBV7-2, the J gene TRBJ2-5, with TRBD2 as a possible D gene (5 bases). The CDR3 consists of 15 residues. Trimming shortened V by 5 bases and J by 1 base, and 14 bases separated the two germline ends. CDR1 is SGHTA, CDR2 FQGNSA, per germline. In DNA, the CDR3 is TGTGCCAGCAGCCTGGACTCTATCCGCCAAGAGACCCAGTACTTC. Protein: CASSLDSIRQETQYF.

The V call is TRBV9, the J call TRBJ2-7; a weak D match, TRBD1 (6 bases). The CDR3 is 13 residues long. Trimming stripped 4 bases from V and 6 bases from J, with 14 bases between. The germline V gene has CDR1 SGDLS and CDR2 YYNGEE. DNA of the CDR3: TGTGCCAGCAGCCTGCTATGGGACACCGAGCAGTACTTC. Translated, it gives CASSLLWDTEQYF.

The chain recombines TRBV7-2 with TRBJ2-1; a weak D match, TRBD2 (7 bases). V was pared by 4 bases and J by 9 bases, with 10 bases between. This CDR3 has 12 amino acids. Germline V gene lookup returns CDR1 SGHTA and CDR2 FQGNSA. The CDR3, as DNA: TGTGCCAGCAGCTGGGGGGGCGGTGAGCAGTTCTTC. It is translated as CASSWGGGEQFF.

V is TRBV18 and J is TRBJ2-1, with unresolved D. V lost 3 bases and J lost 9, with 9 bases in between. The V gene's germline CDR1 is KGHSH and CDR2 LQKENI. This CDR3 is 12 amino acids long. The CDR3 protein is CASSPTPFEQFF. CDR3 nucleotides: TGTGCCAGCTCACCTACTCCCTTTGAGCAGTTCTTC.

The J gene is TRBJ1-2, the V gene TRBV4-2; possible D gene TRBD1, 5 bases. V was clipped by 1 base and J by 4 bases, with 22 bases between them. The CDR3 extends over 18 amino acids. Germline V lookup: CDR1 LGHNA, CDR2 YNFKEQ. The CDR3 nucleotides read TGTGCCAGCAGCCAAGGCGAGGCAGGGTGGTATGGGGCCTATGGCTACACCTTC. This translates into CASSQGEAGWYGAYGYTF.

The DNA for the CDR3 is TGCAGCGTTGGGCTAGCGGGGGGTTCCGTTGGCGAGCAGTACTTC. Translating gives CSVGLAGGSVGEQYF. The gene calls are TRBV29-1 and TRBJ2-7, with 11 bases fitting TRBD2. V dropped 4 bases and J dropped 6; count of bases not matched to a gene: 11. Germline V gene lookup returns CDR1 SQVTM and CDR2 ANQGSEA. This CDR3 is 15 amino acids long.

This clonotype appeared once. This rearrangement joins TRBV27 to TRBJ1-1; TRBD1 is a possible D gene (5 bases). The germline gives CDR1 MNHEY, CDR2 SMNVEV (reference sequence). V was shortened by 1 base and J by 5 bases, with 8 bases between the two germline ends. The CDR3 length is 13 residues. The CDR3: CASSLFGGTEAFF. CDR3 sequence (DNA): TGTGCCAGCAGTTTATTCGGGGGTACTGAAGCTTTCTTT.

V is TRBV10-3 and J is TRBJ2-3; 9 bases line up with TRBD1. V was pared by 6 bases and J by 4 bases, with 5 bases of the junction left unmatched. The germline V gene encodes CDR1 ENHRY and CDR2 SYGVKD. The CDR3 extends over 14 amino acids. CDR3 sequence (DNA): TGTGCCATCAGGCCGGGACAGGGTTCAGATACGCAGTATTTT. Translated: CAIRPGQGSDTQYF.

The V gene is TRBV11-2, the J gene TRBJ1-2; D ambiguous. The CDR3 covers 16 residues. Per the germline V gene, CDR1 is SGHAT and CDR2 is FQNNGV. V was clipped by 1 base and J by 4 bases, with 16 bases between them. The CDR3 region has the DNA TGTGCCAGCAGCTTAGGGTGGGAGCGGATTCCCTATGGCTACACCTTC. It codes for CASSLGWERIPYGYTF.

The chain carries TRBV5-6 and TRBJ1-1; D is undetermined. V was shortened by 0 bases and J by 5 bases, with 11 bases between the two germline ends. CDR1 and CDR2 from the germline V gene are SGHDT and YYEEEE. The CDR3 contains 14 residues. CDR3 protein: CASSLAVVGTEAFF. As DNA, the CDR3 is TGTGCCAGCAGCTTGGCCGTAGTGGGGACTGAAGCTTTCTTT. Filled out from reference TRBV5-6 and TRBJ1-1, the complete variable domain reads DAGVTQSPTHLIKTRGQQVTLRCSPKSGHDTVSWYQQALGQGPQFIFQYYEEEERQRGNFPDRFSGHQFPNYSSELNVNALLLGDSALYLCASSLAVVGTEAFFGQGTRLTVV.

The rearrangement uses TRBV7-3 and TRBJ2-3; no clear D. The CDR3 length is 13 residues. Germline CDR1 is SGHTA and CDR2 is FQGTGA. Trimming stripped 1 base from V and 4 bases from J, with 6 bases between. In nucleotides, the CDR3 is TGTGCCAGCAGCTTAATGCTCGCAGATACGCAGTATTTT. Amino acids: CASSLMLADTQYF.

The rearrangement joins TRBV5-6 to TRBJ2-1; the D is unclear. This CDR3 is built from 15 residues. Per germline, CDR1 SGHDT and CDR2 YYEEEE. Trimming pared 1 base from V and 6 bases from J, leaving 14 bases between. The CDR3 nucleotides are TGTGCCAGCAGCTTGATCGGAAGCACGGGCAATGAGCAGTTCTTC. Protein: CASSLIGSTGNEQFF.

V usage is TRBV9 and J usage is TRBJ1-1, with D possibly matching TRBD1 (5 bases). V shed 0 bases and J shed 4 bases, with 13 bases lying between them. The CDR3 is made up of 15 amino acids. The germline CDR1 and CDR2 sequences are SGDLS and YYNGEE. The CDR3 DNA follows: TGTGCCAGCAGCGTAGCTGGGGGGGATGGCACTGAAGCTTTCTTT. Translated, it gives CASSVAGGDGTEAFF.

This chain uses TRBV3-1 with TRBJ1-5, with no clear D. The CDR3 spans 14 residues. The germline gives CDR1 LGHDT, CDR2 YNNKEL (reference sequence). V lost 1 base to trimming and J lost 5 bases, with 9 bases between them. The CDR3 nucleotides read TGTGCCAGCAGCCAAGGTGGACTACATCAGCCCCAGCATTTT. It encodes CASSQGGLHQPQHF.

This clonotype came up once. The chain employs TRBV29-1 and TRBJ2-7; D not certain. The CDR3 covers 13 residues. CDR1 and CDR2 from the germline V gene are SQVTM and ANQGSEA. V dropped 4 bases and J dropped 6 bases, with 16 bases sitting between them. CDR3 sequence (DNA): TGCAGCGTTGTCTCAGGAGCTAAAGGCGAGCAGTACTTC. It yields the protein CSVVSGAKGEQYF.

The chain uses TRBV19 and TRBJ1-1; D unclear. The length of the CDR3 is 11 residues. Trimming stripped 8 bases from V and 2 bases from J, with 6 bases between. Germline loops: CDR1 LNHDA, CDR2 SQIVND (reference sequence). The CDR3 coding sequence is TGTGCCAGTCAAACAAACACTGAAGCTTTCTTT. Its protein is CASQTNTEAFF.

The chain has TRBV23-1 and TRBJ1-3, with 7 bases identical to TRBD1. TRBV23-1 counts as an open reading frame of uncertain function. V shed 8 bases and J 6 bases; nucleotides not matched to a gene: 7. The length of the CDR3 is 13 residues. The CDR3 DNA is TGCGCCAGCGGAACAGGGGAGGAAAACACCATATATTTT. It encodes CASGTGEENTIYF.

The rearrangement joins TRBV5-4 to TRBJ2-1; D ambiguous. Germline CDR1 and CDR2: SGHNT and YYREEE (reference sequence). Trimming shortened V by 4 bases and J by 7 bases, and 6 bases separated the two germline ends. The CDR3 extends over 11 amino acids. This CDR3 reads CASSIQNEQFF. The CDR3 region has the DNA TGTGCCAGCAGCATCCAAAATGAGCAGTTCTTC.

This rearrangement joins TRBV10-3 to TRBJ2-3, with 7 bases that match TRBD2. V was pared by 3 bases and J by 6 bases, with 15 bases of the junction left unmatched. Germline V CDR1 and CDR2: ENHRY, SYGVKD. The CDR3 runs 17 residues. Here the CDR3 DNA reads TGTGCCATCAGTGACCCTAAACTAGCGTCTTGGGCCGATACGCAGTATTTT. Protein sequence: CAISDPKLASWADTQYF.

CDR3: CASSLRSPGGVYGYTF. CDR3 in DNA: TGTGCCAGCAGTTTACGCTCCCCAGGGGGAGTCTATGGCTACACCTTC. The genes are TRBV27 and TRBJ1-2; 7 bases align to TRBD1. CDR1 and CDR2 (germline): MNHEY, SMNVEV (reference sequence). The CDR3 has 16 residues. V shed 2 bases, J shed 4 bases, and the junction held 10 bases outside the gene matches.

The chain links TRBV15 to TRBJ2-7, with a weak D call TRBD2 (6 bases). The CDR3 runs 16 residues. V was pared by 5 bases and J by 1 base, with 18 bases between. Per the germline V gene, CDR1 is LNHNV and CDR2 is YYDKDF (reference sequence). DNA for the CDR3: TGTGCCACCAGCCTGGGGGGTCCAGGGAGATCCTACGAGCAGTACTTC. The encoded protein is CATSLGGPGRSYEQYF. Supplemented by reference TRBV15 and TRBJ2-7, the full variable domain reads DAMVIQNPRYQVTQFGKPVTLSCSQTLNHNVMYWYQQKSSQAPKLLFHYYDKDFNNEADTPDNFQSRRPNTSFCFLDIRSPGLGDTAMYLCATSLGGPGRSYEQYFGPGTRLTVT.